These 29 T cell receptor beta chains were all obtained from the same sample, sequenced in a study of T cells expressing NK-cell markers. After re-calling the 5' RACE reads, TCRdb lists one entry per CDR3 protein, DNA absent. This sample's table has 500,000 to 700,000 distinct CDR3 sequences. Specimen: blood T cells: a sorted CD56 or NKG2C T cell subset, CD4+ or CD8+ T cells, or bulk PBMC T cells (not recorded which). The source of these receptors is a man in his late teens or twenties in good health.

The V gene is TRBV10-3, the J gene TRBJ2-3; TCRdb returns TRBD2, unconfirmable since there is no DNA. Germline values: CDR1 ENHRY, CDR2 SYGVKD. This CDR3 is built from 17 residues. The CDR3 sequence: CAISPSSGIRKTDTQYF.

CDR3 in amino acids: CASSFLGRGGYNEQFF. The chain recombines TRBV12-3 or TRBV12-4 with TRBJ2-1; the TCRdb call, TRBD2, lacks DNA for checking. CDR3 length: 16 residues.

This chain links TRBV29-1 with TRBJ2-7; TCRdb picks TRBD2, but there is no DNA to check that call. Germline V gene sequence: CDR1 SQVTM, CDR2 ANQGSEA. This CDR3 contains 15 residues. The CDR3 reads CSVAQRLARDDEQYF.

The chain joins TRBV6-2 or TRBV6-3 to TRBJ2-1. CDR1 is MNHEY and CDR2 is SVGEGT in the germline V gene. The CDR3 sequence is 12 residues long. CDR3 in amino acids: CASTYLGREQFF.

This chain uses TRBV7-3 with TRBJ1-2. Germline lookup yields CDR1 SGHTA and CDR2 FQGTGA. This CDR3 has 15 amino acids. This CDR3 reads CASSSSPHMDYGYTF.

CDR3 in amino acids: CSARASRDGQPQHF. The chain is built from TRBV20-1 and TRBJ1-5; TCRdb returns TRBD1, unconfirmable since there is no DNA. This CDR3 spans 14 amino acids. Germline CDR1 and CDR2: DFQATT and SNEGSKA (reference sequence).

The chain recombines TRBV29-1 with TRBJ2-1; there is no DNA to check the TCRdb D call of TRBD2. The CDR3 extends over 11 amino acids. The germline gives CDR1 SQVTM, CDR2 ANQGSEA. CDR3 sequence: CSVQEGLEQFF.

The CDR3 spells CASSFSTSAEGVEETQYF. This chain links TRBV28 with TRBJ2-5; TCRdb's D call of TRBD2 is untestable without DNA. Germline CDR1 and CDR2: MDHEN and SYDVKM. This CDR3 contains 18 residues.

V is TRBV6-5 and J is TRBJ1-5. The CDR3 is made up of 13 amino acids. Germline CDR1 and CDR2: MNHEY and SVGAGI. The CDR3 sequence is CASSIVRDQPQHF.

The V gene is TRBV7-8, the J gene TRBJ1-1; TCRdb indicates TRBD1, and absent DNA this call remains unverified. The CDR3 covers 14 residues. Germline values: CDR1 SGHVS, CDR2 FQNEAQ. The CDR3: CASSAGHLNTEAFF.

The V call is TRBV30, the J call TRBJ1-1. Germline V gene data show CDR1 as GTSNPN and CDR2 as SVGIG (reference sequence). The CDR3 has 13 amino acids. The CDR3 loop is CAWSYGKNTEAFF.

This sequence joins TRBV5-5 and TRBJ2-3; TCRdb's D gene call, TRBD1, goes unchecked for lack of DNA. This CDR3 is 14 amino acids long. CDR1 is SGHKS and CDR2 is YYEKEE in the germline V gene (reference sequence). CDR3 protein: CASSFDRGVDTQYF.

This sequence joins TRBV5-1 and TRBJ2-3; the TRBD2 assignment by TCRdb is unverifiable without DNA. The CDR3 length is 13 residues. Germline CDR1 and CDR2: SGHRS and YFSETQ. CDR3 loop: CASRAGGSDTQYF.

This chain connects TRBV20-1 to TRBJ2-1. The CDR3 length is 14 residues. Germline CDR1 is DFQATT and CDR2 is SNEGSKA (reference sequence). The chain's CDR3 is CSASTSDANRWQFF.

This chain uses TRBV12-3 or TRBV12-4 with TRBJ2-3; TCRdb designates TRBD1, a call that cannot be tested without DNA. The CDR3 runs to 13 residues. The CDR3 here is CATSTGTTDTQYF.

The chain has TRBV29-1 and TRBJ2-7; TCRdb names TRBD1, which stays unverified in the absence of DNA. There are 15 residues in the CDR3. Per the germline V gene, CDR1 is SQVTM and CDR2 is ANQGSEA. The CDR3 here is CSVERGQGGADEQYF.

The chain has TRBV3-1 and TRBJ2-1; TCRdb's assignment of TRBD1 cannot be checked, as there is no DNA. The CDR3 is made up of 15 amino acids. Germline lookup yields CDR1 LGHDT and CDR2 YNNKEL (reference sequence). CDR3 in amino acids: CASSQTGRETNEQFF.

V usage is TRBV12-3 or TRBV12-4 and J usage is TRBJ2-2. The CDR3 is 15 amino acids. The CDR3 protein is CASSSGRANTGELFF.

This chain joins TRBV7-8 and TRBJ2-3; TCRdb indicates TRBD1, and absent DNA this call remains unverified. The germline V gene encodes CDR1 SGHVS and CDR2 FQNEAQ. This CDR3 spans 17 amino acids. The CDR3 loop reads CASSPLPTGARADTQYF.

The V call is TRBV3-1, the J call TRBJ2-1; the D call from TCRdb, TRBD2, cannot be confirmed without DNA. Germline V gene sequence: CDR1 LGHDT, CDR2 YNNKEL (reference sequence). There are 16 residues in the CDR3. CDR3 sequence reads: CASSQDGVAPRDEQFF.

The V and J genes are TRBV24-1 and TRBJ2-1; as DNA is missing, the TRBD2 call by TCRdb cannot be tested. Germline loops: CDR1 KGHDR, CDR2 SFDVKD. There are 17 residues in the CDR3. CDR3 sequence reads: CATSARLAVSSYNEQFF.

The chain combines TRBV12-3 or TRBV12-4 with TRBJ2-3. The CDR3 is 12 amino acids. CDR3 protein: CASRGLGSDEYF.

This rearrangement joins TRBV5-6 to TRBJ2-7. The CDR3 loop spans 14 amino acids. CDR1 is SGHDT and CDR2 is YYEEEE in the germline V gene. The CDR3 spells CASSPRRILYEQYF.

The chain carries TRBV20-1 and TRBJ2-2; TCRdb gives TRBD1 as the D gene, but with no DNA this cannot be confirmed. Germline CDR1 DFQATT, CDR2 SNEGSKA (reference sequence). This CDR3 spans 15 amino acids. The CDR3 is CSARDRLTGPGELFF.

The chain couples TRBV6-5 to TRBJ2-7; the D call of TRBD1 rests on TCRdb alone, since no DNA is present to check it. There are 15 residues in the CDR3. Germline CDR1 MNHEY, CDR2 SVGAGI. The CDR3: CASSSPGRAYTGQYF.

The chain's CDR3 is CASRLRAGAGELFF. The genes are TRBV11-2 and TRBJ2-2; the D call of TRBD1 rests on TCRdb alone, since no DNA is present to check it. The CDR3 has 14 amino acids. CDR1 is SGHAT and CDR2 is FQNNGV in the germline V gene.

This chain connects TRBV27 to TRBJ2-7; TCRdb proposes TRBD1, but this gene call is untestable without DNA. CDR1 MNHEY and CDR2 SMNVEV come from the germline V gene (reference sequence). This CDR3 spans 13 amino acids. CDR3: CASSFYRADEQYF.

The V and J genes are TRBV5-6 and TRBJ2-2; the D call of TRBD1 rests on TCRdb alone, since no DNA is present to check it. The germline V gene encodes CDR1 SGHDT and CDR2 YYEEEE. The CDR3 extends over 22 amino acids. CDR3: CASSLNISPRTGAVRDTGELFF.

The V gene is TRBV29-1, the J gene TRBJ2-1; the D gene TCRdb calls, TRBD2, cannot be checked with no DNA. Germline V gives CDR1 SQVTM, CDR2 ANQGSEA. This CDR3 comprises 14 residues. The CDR3 loop reads CSVVRTSGYNEQFF.